The sample holds a few counts of the clone carrying this T cell receptor (beta chain). Its target is unknown. These data come from a study of blood T cells in healthy people across ages. No fewer than 6 million PBMCs went into each sample. The authors extracted at least 5 micrograms of total RNA per sample. Study observations and caveats: Per million T cells, the diversity of TCR beta decreased roughly linearly as age advanced.

Primers used in a second PCR of roughly 6 to 11 cycles were a sample-barcoded 5' primer and a J-beta primer mix. TCRdb recomputed calls from the 5' RACE reads with MiXCR, one row per CDR3 protein. The sample contains 500,000 to 600,000 distinct CDR3 sequences, approximately 25% of which appear only once. The CDR3 runs 13 residues. Per germline, CDR1 DFQATT and CDR2 SNEGSKA (reference sequence). This receptor was taken from a woman between 65 and 79 years old in good health. The sequenced sample was blood. The chain employs TRBV20-1 and TRBJ2-1, with D unresolved. CDR3 sequence reads: CGYADTFYNEQFF. The DNA for the CDR3 is TGCGGCTACGCAGACACTTTCTACAATGAGCAGTTCTTC.